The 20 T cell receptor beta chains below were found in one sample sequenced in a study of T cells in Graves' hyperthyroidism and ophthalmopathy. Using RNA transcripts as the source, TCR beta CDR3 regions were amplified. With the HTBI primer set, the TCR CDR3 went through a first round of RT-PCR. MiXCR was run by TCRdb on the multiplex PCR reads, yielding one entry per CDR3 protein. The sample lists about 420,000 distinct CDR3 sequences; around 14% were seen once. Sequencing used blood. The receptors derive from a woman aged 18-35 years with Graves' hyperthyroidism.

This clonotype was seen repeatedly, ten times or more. The CDR3 DNA reads as TGTGCCAGCAGGAGAGGGGATCATGGCTACACCTTC. It codes for CASRRGDHGYTF. The V gene is TRBV3-1, the J gene TRBJ1-2, with D perhaps matching TRBD1 (5 bases). The CDR3 consists of 12 residues. Germline V CDR1 and CDR2: LGHDT, YNNKEL (reference sequence). The V end lost 6 bases, the J end lost 6 bases, and 11 bases lay between the germline ends.

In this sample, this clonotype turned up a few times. CDR3 loop: CANRDNYGYTF. CDR3 sequence (DNA): TGTGCCAACCGGGACAACTATGGCTACACCTTC. The V gene is TRBV10-3, the J gene TRBJ1-2, with D tentatively TRBD1 (5 bases). Germline V gives CDR1 ENHRY, CDR2 SYGVKD. Trimming stripped 10 bases from V and 2 bases from J, with 8 bases between. The CDR3 is made up of 11 amino acids.

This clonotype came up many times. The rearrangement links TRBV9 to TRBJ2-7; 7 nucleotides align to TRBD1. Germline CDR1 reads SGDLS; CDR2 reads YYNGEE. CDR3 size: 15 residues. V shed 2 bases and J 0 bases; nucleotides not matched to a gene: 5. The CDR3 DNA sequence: TGTGCCAGCAGCGTCGGGGACAGTATCTCCTACGAGCAGTACTTC. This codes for CASSVGDSISYEQYF.

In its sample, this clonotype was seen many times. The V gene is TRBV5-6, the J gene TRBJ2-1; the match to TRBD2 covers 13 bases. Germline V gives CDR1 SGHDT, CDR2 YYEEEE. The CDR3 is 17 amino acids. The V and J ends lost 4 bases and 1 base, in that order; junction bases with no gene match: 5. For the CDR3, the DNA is TGTGCCAGCAGCAGAGGACTAGCGGGAGCGTCCTACAATGAGCAGTTCTTC. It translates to CASSRGLAGASYNEQFF.

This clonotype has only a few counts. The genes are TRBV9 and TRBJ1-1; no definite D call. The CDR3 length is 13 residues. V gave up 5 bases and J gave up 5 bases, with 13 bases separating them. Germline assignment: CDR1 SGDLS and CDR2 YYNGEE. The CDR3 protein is CASRQARGTEAFF. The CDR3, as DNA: TGTGCCAGCAGGCAAGCTCGGGGAACTGAAGCTTTCTTT.

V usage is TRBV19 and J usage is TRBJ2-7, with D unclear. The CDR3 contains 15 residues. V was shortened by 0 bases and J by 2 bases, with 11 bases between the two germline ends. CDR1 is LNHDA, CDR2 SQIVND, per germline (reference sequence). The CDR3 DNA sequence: TGTGCCAGTAGTATAGAAGCGACCCCGACCTACGAGCAGTACTTC. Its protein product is CASSIEATPTYEQYF.

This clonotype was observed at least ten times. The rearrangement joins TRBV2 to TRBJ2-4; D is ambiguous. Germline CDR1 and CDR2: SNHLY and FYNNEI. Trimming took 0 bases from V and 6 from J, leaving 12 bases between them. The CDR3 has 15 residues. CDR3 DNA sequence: TGTGCCAGCAGTGAAGCGAGCCAGATATTAAACATTCAGTACTTC. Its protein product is CASSEASQILNIQYF.

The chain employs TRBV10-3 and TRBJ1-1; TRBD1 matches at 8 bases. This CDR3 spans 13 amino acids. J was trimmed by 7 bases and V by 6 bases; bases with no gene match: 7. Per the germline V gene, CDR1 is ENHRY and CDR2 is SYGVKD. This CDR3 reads CAIRNSGTGEAFF. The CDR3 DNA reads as TGTGCCATCAGGAACTCCGGGACAGGTGAAGCTTTCTTT.

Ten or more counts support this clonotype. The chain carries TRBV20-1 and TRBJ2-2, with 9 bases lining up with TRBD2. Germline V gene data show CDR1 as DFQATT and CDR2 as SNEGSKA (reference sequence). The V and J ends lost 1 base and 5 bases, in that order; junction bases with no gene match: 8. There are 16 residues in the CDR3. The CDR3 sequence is CSARGRTSVSTGELFF. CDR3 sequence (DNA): TGCAGTGCTAGAGGGAGGACTAGCGTATCGACCGGGGAGCTGTTTTTT.

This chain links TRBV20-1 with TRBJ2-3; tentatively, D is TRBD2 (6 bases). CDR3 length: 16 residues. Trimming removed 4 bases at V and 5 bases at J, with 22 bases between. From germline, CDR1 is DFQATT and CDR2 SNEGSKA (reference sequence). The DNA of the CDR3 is TGCAGTGCTACCAGTCGACTAGGGTCTCGGGAAGATACGCAGTATTTT. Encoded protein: CSATSRLGSREDTQYF.

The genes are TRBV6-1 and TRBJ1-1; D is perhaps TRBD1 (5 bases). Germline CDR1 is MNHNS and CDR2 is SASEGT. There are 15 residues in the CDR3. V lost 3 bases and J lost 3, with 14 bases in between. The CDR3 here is CASSDYGGRDTEAFF. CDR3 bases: TGTGCCAGCAGTGATTATGGGGGACGGGACACTGAAGCTTTCTTT.

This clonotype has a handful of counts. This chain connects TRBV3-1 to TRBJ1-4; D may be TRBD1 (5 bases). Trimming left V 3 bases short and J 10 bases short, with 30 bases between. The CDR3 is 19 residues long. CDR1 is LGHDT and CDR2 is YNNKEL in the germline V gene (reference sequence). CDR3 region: CASSHLLGTWGTNEGKLFF. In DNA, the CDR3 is TGTGCCAGCAGCCATTTATTGGGAACTTGGGGCACTAACGAAGGAAAACTGTTTTTT.

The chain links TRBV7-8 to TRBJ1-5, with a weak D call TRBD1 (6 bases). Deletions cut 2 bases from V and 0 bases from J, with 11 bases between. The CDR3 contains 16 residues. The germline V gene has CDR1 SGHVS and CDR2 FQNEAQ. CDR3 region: CASSLSRTDSNQPQHF. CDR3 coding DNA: TGTGCCAGCAGCTTAAGTCGGACAGATAGCAATCAGCCCCAGCATTTT.

The CDR3 loop is CSAYRQGSGANVLTF. CDR3 nucleotide sequence: TGCAGTGCTTACCGACAGGGCTCTGGGGCCAACGTCCTGACTTTC. The rearrangement links TRBV20-1 to TRBJ2-6, with 7 nucleotides matching TRBD1. The V segment lost 5 bases and the J segment 0 bases; nucleotides outside the gene matches: 4. Germline V gives CDR1 DFQATT, CDR2 SNEGSKA (reference sequence). The CDR3 runs 15 residues.

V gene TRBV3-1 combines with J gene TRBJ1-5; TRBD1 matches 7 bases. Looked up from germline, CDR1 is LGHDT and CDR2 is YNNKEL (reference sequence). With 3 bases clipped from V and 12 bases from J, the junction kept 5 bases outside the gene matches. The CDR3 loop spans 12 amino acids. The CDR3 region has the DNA TGTGCCAGCAGCCACTCCGGGACAGACCAGCATTTT. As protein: CASSHSGTDQHF.

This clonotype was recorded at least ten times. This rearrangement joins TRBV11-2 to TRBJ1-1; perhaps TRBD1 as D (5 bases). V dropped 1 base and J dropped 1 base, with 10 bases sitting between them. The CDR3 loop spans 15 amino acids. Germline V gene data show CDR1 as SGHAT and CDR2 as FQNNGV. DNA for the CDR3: TGTGCCAGCAGCTTAGGAACAGGATGGAACACTGAAGCTTTCTTT. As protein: CASSLGTGWNTEAFF.

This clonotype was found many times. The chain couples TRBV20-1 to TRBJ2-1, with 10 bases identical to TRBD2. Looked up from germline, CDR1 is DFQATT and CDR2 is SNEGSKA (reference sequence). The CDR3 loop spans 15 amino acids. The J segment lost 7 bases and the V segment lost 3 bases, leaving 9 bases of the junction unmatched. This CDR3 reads CSASDSGGPNNEQFF. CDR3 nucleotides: TGCAGTGCTAGTGATAGCGGGGGGCCGAATAATGAGCAGTTCTTC.

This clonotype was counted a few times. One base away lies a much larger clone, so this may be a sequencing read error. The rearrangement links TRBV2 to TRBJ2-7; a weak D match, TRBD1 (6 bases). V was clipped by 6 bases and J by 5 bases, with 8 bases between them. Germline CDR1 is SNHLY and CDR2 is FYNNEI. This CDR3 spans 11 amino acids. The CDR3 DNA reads TGTGCCAGCAGGGACAGCCACGAGCAGTACTTC. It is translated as CASRDSHEQYF.

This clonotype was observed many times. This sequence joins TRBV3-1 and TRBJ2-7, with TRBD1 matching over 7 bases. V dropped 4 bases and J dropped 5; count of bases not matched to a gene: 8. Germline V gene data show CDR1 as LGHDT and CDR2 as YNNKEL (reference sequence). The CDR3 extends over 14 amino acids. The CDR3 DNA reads TGTGCCAGCAGCCGCGCGGACAGGCTGAACGAGCAGTACTTC. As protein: CASSRADRLNEQYF.

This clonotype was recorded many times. DNA for the CDR3: TGTGCCAGCAGCTTGGCGGGACAGGGCTTCAATGAGCAGTTCTTC. This codes for CASSLAGQGFNEQFF. The genes are TRBV5-6 and TRBJ2-1, with 9 positions matching TRBD1. The CDR3 sequence is 15 residues long. Germline V CDR1 and CDR2: SGHDT, YYEEEE. V lost 0 bases, J lost 6 bases, and 4 bases stayed unmatched.